The 17 T cell receptor beta chains below all came from one sample that was sequenced in a study of T-cell reconstitution after alpha-beta-depleted transplantation in children. The TCRbeta library was prepared with unique molecular identifiers. TCRdb recomputed calls from the PCR reads with MiXCR, one row per CDR3 protein. The sample has over 100,000 distinct CDR3 sequences, approximately 6% seen once. The sample here was PBMCs, mostly from graft donor cells, taken 60 days after TCRalphabeta/CD19-depleted stem cell transplant. The receptors shown here come from a female patient aged 2-15 years who had a stem cell transplant for Fanconi anemia, so the T cells may come from the graft donor.

This clonotype was counted many times. The chain couples TRBV5-1 to TRBJ1-3; 8 bases line up with TRBD1. The germline V gene has CDR1 SGHRS and CDR2 YFSETQ. The CDR3 has 14 residues. Trimming at V came to 4 bases and at J to 2 bases, leaving 2 bases not matched to a gene. CDR3 protein: CASSQDRAGNTIYF. As DNA, the CDR3 is TGCGCCAGCAGCCAGGACAGGGCTGGAAACACCATATATTTT. Full variable domain (remainder filled in from reference TRBV5-1 and TRBJ1-3): KAGVTQTPRYLIKTRGQQVTLSCSPISGHRSVSWYQQTPGQGLQFLFEYFSETQRNKGNFPGRFSGRQFSNSRSEMNVSTLELGDSALYLCASSQDRAGNTIYFGEGSWLTVV.

This clonotype was detected ten times or more. This rearrangement joins TRBV5-1 to TRBJ2-7; 8 nucleotides agree with TRBD2. V was pared by 2 bases and J by 9 bases, with 4 bases of the junction left unmatched. Germline V CDR1 and CDR2: SGHRS, YFSETQ. The CDR3 runs 12 residues. CDR3 sequence (DNA): TGCGCCAGCAGCTTAGCGGGGGCGATGCAGTACTTC. Its protein is CASSLAGAMQYF.

The chain uses TRBV6-2 or TRBV6-3 and TRBJ2-6; D is unclear. Germline CDR1 is MNHEY and CDR2 is SVGEGT. This CDR3 is built from 16 residues. Trimming removed 6 bases at V and 2 bases at J, with 14 bases between. This chain's CDR3 is CASSPPPGAGANVLTF. The CDR3 DNA reads as TGTGCCAGCAGCCCACCACCTGGGGCTGGGGCCAACGTCCTGACTTTC.

This clonotype occurred many times. The V call is TRBV29-1, the J call TRBJ1-2, with 11 nucleotides matching TRBD1. Germline V gives CDR1 SQVTM, CDR2 ANQGSEA. The CDR3 covers 14 residues. CDR3 bases: TGCAGTGTGAAGGGGGACAGGGGGAACTATGGCTACACCTTC. It translates to CSVKGDRGNYGYTF.

Only a few counts were recorded for this clonotype. The chain has TRBV7-9 and TRBJ2-7; 7 bases match TRBD1. CDR1 and CDR2 (germline): SEHNR, FQNEAQ (reference sequence). V lost 8 bases, J lost 3 bases, and 16 bases stayed unmatched. There are 16 residues in the CDR3. The CDR3 bases are TGTGCCAGCGTCTCAGGGGACCCAGGGGGATTCTACGAGCAGTACTTC. This gives the protein CASVSGDPGGFYEQYF.

This clonotype was counted at least ten times. The chain is built from TRBV10-3 and TRBJ2-2; D is uncertain. CDR1 and CDR2 from the germline V gene are ENHRY and SYGVKD. The CDR3 loop spans 15 amino acids. Trimming shortened V by 6 bases and J by 2 bases, and 13 bases separated the two germline ends. The DNA for the CDR3 is TGTGCCATCAGGGCTGGACCTGATAACACCGGGGAGCTGTTTTTT. Translated, it gives CAIRAGPDNTGELFF.

This clonotype occurred many times. The chain combines TRBV29-1 with TRBJ1-1; D call uncertain. CDR1 is SQVTM, CDR2 ANQGSEA, per germline. The V end lost 5 bases, the J end lost 3 bases, and 10 bases lay between the germline ends. CDR3 size: 12 residues. The CDR3 nucleotides read TGCAGCGTTCAAGGGTTGGACACTGAAGCTTTCTTT. This encodes CSVQGLDTEAFF.

This clonotype showed up many times. This chain links TRBV15 with TRBJ2-6; D is perhaps TRBD2 (5 bases). Trimming shortened V by 6 bases and J by 0 bases, and 9 bases separated the two germline ends. The germline CDR1 and CDR2 sequences are LNHNV and YYDKDF (reference sequence). The CDR3 loop spans 15 amino acids. The CDR3 region is CATSAGNSGANVLTF. The CDR3, as DNA: TGTGCCACCAGTGCGGGTAACTCTGGGGCCAACGTCCTGACTTTC.

In its sample, this clonotype was seen many times. The V and J genes are TRBV12-3 or TRBV12-4 and TRBJ2-5, with 7 bases lining up with TRBD1. V shed 5 bases, J shed 5 bases, and the junction held 14 bases outside the gene matches. There are 16 residues in the CDR3. This CDR3 is CASSRRGRFSGETQYF. The CDR3 nucleotides are TGTGCCAGCAGTCGAAGGGGGCGCTTTTCCGGTGAGACCCAGTACTTC.

Regarding this clonotype: Being one base from a much bigger clone, this may be a read error. V is TRBV4-1 and J is TRBJ2-7; possible D gene TRBD2, 6 bases. CDR1 is MGHRA and CDR2 is YSYEKL in the germline V gene. The CDR3 length is 15 residues. Trimming removed 5 bases at V and 8 bases at J, with 22 bases between. CDR3 loop: CASSTGGGALRKQYF. CDR3 nucleotides: TGCGCCAGCAGCACTGGAGGAGGGGCCTTGAGGAAGCAGTACTTC.

This clonotype showed up many times. The rearrangement joins TRBV2 to TRBJ2-7; 7 bases are a match to TRBD2. CDR1 is SNHLY, CDR2 FYNNEI, per germline. The CDR3 consists of 15 residues. Trimming took 6 bases from V and 3 from J; bases not matched to a gene: 11. Here the CDR3 reads CASSDRTSKFYEQYF. The DNA for the CDR3 is TGTGCCAGCAGCGATAGGACTAGTAAGTTCTACGAGCAGTACTTC.

The chain joins TRBV4-2 to TRBJ2-6; D is undetermined. The V end lost 1 base, the J end lost 0 bases, and 4 bases lay between the germline ends. The CDR3 has 15 amino acids. Germline assignment: CDR1 LGHNA and CDR2 YNFKEQ. CDR3 DNA: TGTGCCAGCAGCCAAGCCAGCTCTGGGGCCAACGTCCTGACTTTC. Amino acids: CASSQASSGANVLTF.

The table lists this clonotype with a few counts. The chain has TRBV20-1 and TRBJ2-7; 7 bases match TRBD2. Germline CDR1 DFQATT, CDR2 SNEGSKA (reference sequence). Trimming cost V 6 bases and J 3 bases; bases outside gene matches: 8. This CDR3 is built from 13 residues. Here the CDR3 DNA reads TGCAGTGCCGAAACCGGGACTATCTACGAGCAGTACTTC. Protein sequence: CSAETGTIYEQYF.

J is TRBJ1-3 and V is TRBV7-8, with D perhaps TRBD1 (6 bases). V was trimmed by 0 bases and J by 7 bases, leaving 10 bases between them. CDR1 is SGHVS and CDR2 is FQNEAQ in the germline V gene. The CDR3 sequence is 14 residues long. The CDR3 bases are TGTGCCAGCAGCTTAGCAGGCAGGGGTAACACCATATATTTT. Encoded protein: CASSLAGRGNTIYF.

A few counts support this clonotype. The V and J genes are TRBV18 and TRBJ2-7, with D possibly matching TRBD2 (6 bases). Trimming took 3 bases from V and 4 from J, leaving 10 bases between them. The length of the CDR3 is 13 residues. Looked up from germline, CDR1 is KGHSH and CDR2 is LQKENI. The CDR3 sequence: CASSPLGGYEQYF. CDR3 nucleotides: TGTGCCAGCTCACCGCTGGGGGGTTACGAGCAGTACTTC.

This clonotype was seen repeatedly, ten times or more. This chain uses TRBV20-1 with TRBJ2-7, with 11 bases identical to TRBD2. J gave up 4 bases and V 6 bases, and 5 bases lay outside the gene matches. Germline V gene sequence: CDR1 DFQATT, CDR2 SNEGSKA (reference sequence). This CDR3 has 13 amino acids. CDR3 sequence: CSALLAGVYEQYF. The CDR3 DNA sequence: TGCAGTGCCCTACTAGCGGGGGTGTACGAGCAGTACTTC.

This clonotype has a count of ten or more. The V and J genes are TRBV20-1 and TRBJ1-1, with 8 bases identical to TRBD1. The J segment lost 5 bases and the V segment lost 3 bases, leaving 8 bases of the junction unmatched. Germline CDR1 is DFQATT and CDR2 is SNEGSKA (reference sequence). The CDR3 has 14 residues. The CDR3 here is CSARRQGQGTEAFF. The CDR3 coding sequence is TGCAGTGCTAGGAGACAGGGGCAGGGTACTGAAGCTTTCTTT.